The TCR beta chain under discussion was sequenced for a study of shared clonotypes between healthy human individuals. Of note for this clone: Its antigen remains unidentified.

Naive-designated CD8 cells lacked CD45RO, were positively enriched for CCR7, and omitted terminally differentiated effector memory CD45RA+ cells. The CDR3 is made up of 17 amino acids. From germline, CDR1 is SGHAT and CDR2 FQNNGV. Germline trimming cut 5 bases from V and 0 bases from J; bases unmatched to any gene: 7. As handled by the study authors: Filtering differed since immunoSEQ provided only junctions, with no quality scores. Sequencing used immunoSEQ multiplex PCR; TCRdb keeps in-frame clones, though not all of them. For V, J and clone size, that table is used; D and trimming come from the DNA. The sample carries about 1.9 million clones, 93% recorded once. General study findings and limits: Some naive CD4 clonotypes, around 5%, turned up in common across four donors. Incomplete sequencing of sorted subsets was indicated by rarefaction despite large depth.

Input material: naive CD8+ T cells from PBMCs. This TCR came from a man in his late teens or twenties in good health. Some clones in this sample may be carry-over from other donors' samples. V and J are TRBV11-2 and TRBJ2-3, with 11 bases that match TRBD2. This chain's CDR3 is CASSDTSGSHSTDTQYF. CDR3 nucleotide sequence: TGTGCCAGCAGCGACACTAGCGGGAGTCATAGCACAGATACGCAGTATTTT.